This T cell receptor beta chain was profiled in a study of blood T cell repertoires in COVID-19 (dated by TCRdb to 2020 to 2022). About the full investigation: Samples from collaborators originated in the United States, Italy and Spain and spanned both the acute and convalescent phases of COVID-19. The prospective study material was composed of cDNA or gDNA derived from T cells, B-cell-depleted T cells, or PBMCs. Deeply sampled blood TCRbeta repertoires from subjects exposed to, actively infected with, or recovered from COVID-19 were included in the dataset. The repertoires were made available in a free public database intended to serve as a resource for research on the immune response to SARS-CoV-2. The samples were drawn from the first 160 participants of the ongoing ImmuneRACE study and from over 950 subjects provided by 6 global collaborators. A de-identified subject ID, COVID-19 status, age in years and sex were almost always included in the sample metadata. Where available, HLA class I and class II types were taken from metadata supplied by the sample provider and were not determined by assay-based typing. General study outcomes and caveats: The quantity of clinical and demographic metadata differed by source and by participant and was supplied without curation.

This clone was found once. Its cognate antigen has yet to be identified. One base away there is no much larger clone; base qualities are not given. Collaborating institutions collected whole blood in K2EDTA tubes following their own protocols. For TCRbeta analysis, collaborators shipped samples as frozen whole blood, isolated PBMCs, or DNA extracted from either of those sample types. The CDR3 runs 18 amino acids, cysteine and phenylalanine included. CDR3 DNA only is kept here, 54 bases in frame from base 1. V gives up 3 bases and J gives up 0 bases, and the segment between their germline ends measures 20 bases. From a lookup of the germline V gene, CDR1 and CDR2 are SGDLS and YYNGEE. TCRbeta CDR3 regions were amplified from genomic DNA by means of the immunoSEQ Assay, a bias-controlled multiplex PCR. Processing in the source paper ran as follows. The number of nucleated cells in each sample was estimated from the amplification of reference gene primers within the assay. To quantify the absolute abundance of each unique TCRbeta CDR3 rearrangement, sequence reads were collapsed and filtered. Productive Simpson clonality was computed per sample as the square root of Simpson's diversity index over productive rearrangements. Imported from immuneACCESS, the table was reduced by TCRdb to in-frame sequences with V and J called. These copies leave out some clones; in studies compared against another copy, an unresolved V gene accounts for under half, and the cause of the remainder is not known. The V and J calls and clone size come from that table; D and trimming were worked out from the DNA. The sample includes about 180,000 clones, with over 70% observed a single time. The ten largest clones capture under 3% of the sample.

Recombination linked TRBV9 to TRBJ2-3; matching of 7 bases hints at TRBD2 as the D gene. The receptor comes from a woman aged 55 to 70 with acute or convalescent COVID-19. Sequenced sample: peripheral blood. The sequence in DNA is TGTGCCAGCAGCGCGAACTCGGGGGGCTTCCCGAGCACAGATACGCAGTATTTT. Translated, it gives CASSANSGGFPSTDTQYF.